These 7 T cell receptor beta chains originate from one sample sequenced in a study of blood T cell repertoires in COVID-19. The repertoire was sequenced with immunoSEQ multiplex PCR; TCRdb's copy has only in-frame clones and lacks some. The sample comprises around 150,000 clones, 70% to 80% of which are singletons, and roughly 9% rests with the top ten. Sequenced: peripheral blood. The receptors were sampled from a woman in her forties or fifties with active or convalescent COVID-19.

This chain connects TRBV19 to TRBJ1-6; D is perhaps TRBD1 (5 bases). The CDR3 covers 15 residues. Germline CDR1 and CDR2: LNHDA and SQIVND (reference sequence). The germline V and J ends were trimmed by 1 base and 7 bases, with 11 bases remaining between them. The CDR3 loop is CASSIVQGNNSPLHF. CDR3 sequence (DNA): TGTGCCAGTAGTATAGTTCAGGGTAACAATTCACCCCTCCACTTT.

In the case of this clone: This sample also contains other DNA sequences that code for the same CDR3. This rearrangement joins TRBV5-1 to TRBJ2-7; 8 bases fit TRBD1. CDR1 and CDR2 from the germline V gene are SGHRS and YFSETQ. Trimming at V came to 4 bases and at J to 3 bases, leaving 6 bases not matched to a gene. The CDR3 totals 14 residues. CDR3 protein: CASSPGTGGYEQYF. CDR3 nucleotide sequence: TGCGCCAGCAGCCCGGGGACAGGAGGCTACGAGCAGTACTTC.

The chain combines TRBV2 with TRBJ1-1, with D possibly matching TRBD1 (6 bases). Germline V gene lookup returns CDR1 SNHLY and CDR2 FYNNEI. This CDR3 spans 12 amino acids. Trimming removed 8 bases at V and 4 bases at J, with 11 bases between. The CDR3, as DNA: TGTGCCAGCGCTACAGGGACCACTGAAGCTTTCTTT. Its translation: CASATGTTEAFF.

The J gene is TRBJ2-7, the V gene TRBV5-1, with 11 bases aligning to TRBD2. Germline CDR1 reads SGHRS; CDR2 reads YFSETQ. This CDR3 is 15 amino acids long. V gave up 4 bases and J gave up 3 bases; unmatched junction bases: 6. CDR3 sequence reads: CASSLDGLAGYEQYF. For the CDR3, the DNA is TGCGCCAGCAGCCTGGACGGACTAGCGGGCTACGAGCAGTACTTC.

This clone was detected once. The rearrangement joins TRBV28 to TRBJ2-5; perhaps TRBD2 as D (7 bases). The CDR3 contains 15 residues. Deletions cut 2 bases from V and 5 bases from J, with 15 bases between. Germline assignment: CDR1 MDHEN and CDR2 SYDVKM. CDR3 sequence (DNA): TGTGCCAGCAGTTTACCGGGGGGCTCTAGGGAGACCCAGTACTTC. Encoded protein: CASSLPGGSRETQYF.

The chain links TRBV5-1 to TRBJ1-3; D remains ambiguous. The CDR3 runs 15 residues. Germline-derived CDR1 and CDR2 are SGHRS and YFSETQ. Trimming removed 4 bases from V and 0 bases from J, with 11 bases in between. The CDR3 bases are TGCGCCAGCAGCCCCGGGGTTAGCTCTGGAAACACCATATATTTT. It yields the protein CASSPGVSSGNTIYF.

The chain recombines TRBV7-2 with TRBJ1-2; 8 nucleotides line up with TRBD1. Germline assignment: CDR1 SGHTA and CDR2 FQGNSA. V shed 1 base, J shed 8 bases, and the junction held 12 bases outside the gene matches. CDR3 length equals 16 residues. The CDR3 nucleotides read TGTGCCAGCAGCTTAGAATATTCAGGGGGCAAAGGAGGCTACACCTTC. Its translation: CASSLEYSGGKGGYTF.